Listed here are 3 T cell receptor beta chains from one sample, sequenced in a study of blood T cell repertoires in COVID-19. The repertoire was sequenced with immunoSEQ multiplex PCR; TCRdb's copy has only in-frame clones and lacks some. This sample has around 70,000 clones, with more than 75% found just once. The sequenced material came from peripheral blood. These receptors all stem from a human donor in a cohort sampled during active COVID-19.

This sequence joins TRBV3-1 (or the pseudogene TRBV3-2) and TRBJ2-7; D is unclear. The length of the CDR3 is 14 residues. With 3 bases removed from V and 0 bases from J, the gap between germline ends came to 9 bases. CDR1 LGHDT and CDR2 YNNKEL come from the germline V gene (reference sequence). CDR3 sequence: CASSHLSSSYEQYF. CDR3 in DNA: TGTGCCAGCAGCCACCTTAGTAGCTCCTACGAGCAGTACTTC.

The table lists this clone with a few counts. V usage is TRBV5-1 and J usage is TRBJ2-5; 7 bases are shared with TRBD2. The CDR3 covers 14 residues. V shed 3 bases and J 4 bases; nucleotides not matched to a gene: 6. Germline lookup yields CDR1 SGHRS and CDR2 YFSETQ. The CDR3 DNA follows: TGCGCCAGCAGCTACGGACTAGGTGGAGAGACCCAGTACTTC. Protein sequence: CASSYGLGGETQYF.

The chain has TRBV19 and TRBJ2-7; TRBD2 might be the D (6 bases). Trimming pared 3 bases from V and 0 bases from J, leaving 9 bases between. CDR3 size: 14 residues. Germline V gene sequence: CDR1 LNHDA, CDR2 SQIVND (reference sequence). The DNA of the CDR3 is TGTGCCAGTAGTATTCGACTAGACTCCTACGAGCAGTACTTC. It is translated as CASSIRLDSYEQYF.